The rows below give T cell receptor beta chains drawn from one sample of a study of T-cell reconstitution after alpha-beta-depleted transplantation in children. MiXCR was run by TCRdb on the PCR reads, yielding one entry per CDR3 protein. There are 600,000 or so distinct CDR3 sequences in the sample; more than 20% occur only once, and around 14% lies in the top ten. The source was PBMCs, mostly from graft donor cells, collected 360 days after TCRalphabeta/CD19-depleted stem cell transplant. These receptors were obtained from a boy in the first two years of life who had a stem cell transplant for acute myeloid leukemia, so the T cells may come from the graft donor. Each CDR3 is given with its conserved first and last residue. D genes are given only for firm matches.

D gene | V gene | CDR3 protein
. | TRBV7-2 | CASGTGTYNEQFF
TRBD1 | TRBV28 | CASSFLPGRDRGLDTQYF
. | TRBV20-1 | CSATPIAGILVGIQYF
TRBD2 | TRBV11-2 | CASSFQLADTQYF
TRBD1 | TRBV7-8 | CASSLQRTGGNEQFF
. | TRBV20-1 | CSASDLTGELFF
TRBD1 | TRBV12-3/TRBV12-4 | CASRTNRGLVTEAFF
. | TRBV5-5 | CASSLKGGLNEQFF
TRBD1 | TRBV7-7 | CASSLGQGVNTGELFF
. | TRBV7-9 | CASAHPQETQYF
TRBD2 | TRBV20-1 | CSAAGLAGVLRGSQYF
. | TRBV7-2 | CASTRPADTQYF
TRBD1 | TRBV11-2 | CASSVDRGRRYTDEKLFF
TRBD1 | TRBV20-1 | CSAEDRADQETQYF
. | TRBV27 | CASRGNRDSPLHF
TRBD1 | TRBV10-1 | CASGSGTAQPTQYF
. | TRBV7-2 | CASSLYSSTDTQYF
TRBD2 | TRBV12-3/TRBV12-4 | CASSSTRTRSREQYF
. | TRBV7-8 | CASSPGPGAGELFF
. | TRBV9 | CASSVDGARADTQYF
TRBD2 | TRBV7-2 | CASSHERLAGTDTQYF
. | TRBV13 | CASSLGRGYETQYF
. | TRBV29-1 | CSAFTASIQNEQFF
. | TRBV20-1 | CSARERQRAFYEQYF
TRBD2 | TRBV20-1 | CSGLGGGTDTQYF
TRBD1 | TRBV29-1 | CSVETGVTEAFF
TRBD1 | TRBV20-1 | CSARVPGTGKYEQFF
. | TRBV10-3 | CAISDRDNEKLFF
TRBD2 | TRBV5-1 | CASSTRLAGGNTQYF
TRBD2 | TRBV3-1 | CASSLWRGGNTGELFF
TRBD1 | TRBV6-5 | CASSYSQGVMNTGELFF
. | TRBV29-1 | CSVEEMNWGAPYYGYTF
. | TRBV9 | CASSPRGAGEQYF
. | TRBV12-3/TRBV12-4 | CASSLALGSNQPQHF
TRBD2 | TRBV20-1 | CSAGSWGTKYNEQFF
TRBD1 | TRBV12-3/TRBV12-4 | CASSFSGTVYGYTF
. | TRBV7-2 | CASSPPGVNEQFF
TRBD2 | TRBV20-1 | CSARDRASGLETQYF
TRBD1 | TRBV11-3 | CASRSGTGHTDTQYF
TRBD2 | TRBV20-1 | CSARDKRGLPYEQYF
. | TRBV20-1 | CSANDLGTYEQYF
. | TRBV20-1 | CSARVPQQVGLRFTQYF
. | TRBV20-1 | CSAREGWGYTF
. | TRBV5-5 | CASKVPGTRNEQYF
. | TRBV20-1 | CSASRGAPYEQYF
. | TRBV7-2 | CATSWDPEQFF
. | TRBV6-5 | CASSYKVHQPQHF
. | TRBV12-3/TRBV12-4 | CASSFEISQNTGELFF
TRBD2 | TRBV7-2 | CASSLGASGGPTDTQYF
TRBD1 | TRBV20-1 | CSPGDRTGGLGTQYF
TRBD2 | TRBV12-3/TRBV12-4 | CASSPGLAGPGEQFF
. | TRBV18 | CASSMGDTQYF
TRBD1 | TRBV15 | CATSRERQGMNTEAFF
. | TRBV10-3 | CAISEVRHQPQHF
. | TRBV5-6 | CASSLGTTAWFF
TRBD1 | TRBV7-3 | CASSLTHRGDTGELFF
. | TRBV29-1 | CSVLPPGPDTQYF
TRBD1 | TRBV23-1 | CASSHNSAPLQGPIIDTQYF
TRBD2 | TRBV30 | CAWTGAGGPDTQYF